A selection of T cell receptor beta chains follows, all from one sample in a study of OX40 agonist ivuxolimab in advanced cancers. The method was immunoSEQ multiplex PCR; TCRdb's version includes in-frame clones alone and lacks a portion of them. The data contain about 79,000 clones, about 92% of them singletons. This specimen consisted of CD4+ or CD8+ T cells sorted from blood, obtained in a trial of the OX40 agonist ivuxolimab. Source of these receptors: an adult with an advanced solid tumor such as melanoma, head and neck, liver or kidney cancer. Both conserved end residues are trimmed from each CDR3. Fields, in order: J gene, V gene, CDR3 protein.

>TRBJ1-1|TRBV5-5
ASSLDASTEAF
>TRBJ2-5|TRBV4-2
ASSQDNARQETQY
>TRBJ2-7|TRBV7-9
AVRLGPYEQY
>TRBJ2-6|TRBV5-6
ASRKTGTTFSGANVLT
>TRBJ2-3|TRBV5-1
ASSLLNTQY
>TRBJ2-2|TRBV7-9
ASSLRASGGGTGELF
>TRBJ1-1|TRBV6-5
ASSSRGWGTEAF
>TRBJ2-1|TRBV7-2
ASSYRGGTGHGEQF
>TRBJ2-2|TRBV18
ASSPSLDTGELF
>TRBJ2-7|TRBV10-2
ASRHSLGTYEQY
>TRBJ2-1|TRBV7-2
ASSFRLAANEQF
>TRBJ1-2|TRBV4-2
ASSQDNRNYGYT
>TRBJ2-1|TRBV27
ASSFRTYNEQF
>TRBJ2-3|TRBV18
ASSPSSEADTQY
>TRBJ1-6|TRBV2
ASSTDESPLH
>TRBJ1-4|TRBV4-2
ASSQGTRDPVNEKLF
>TRBJ2-6|TRBV5-4
ASSSPEGSGANVLT
>TRBJ2-1|TRBV2
ASTVVGRGGRNEQF
>TRBJ1-2|TRBV5-1
ASTKDSYGYT
>TRBJ2-7|TRBV4-1
ASSHPPSGSYEQY
>TRBJ1-3|TRBV7-2
ASSYHRSSGNTIY
>TRBJ2-5|TRBV6-6
ASSDRGGPGETQY
>TRBJ1-2|TRBV11-2
ASRQPSGPNYGYT
>TRBJ1-1|TRBV11-1
ASPSLVCRAF
>TRBJ2-7|TRBV30
AWTGLAGGPIHEQY
>TRBJ1-4|TRBV28
ASSWGQPNEKLF
>TRBJ2-3|TRBV2
ASSLALSTDTQY
>TRBJ2-2|TRBV6-4
ASSAEPQTGELF
>TRBJ2-2|TRBV18
ASLRDVAGELF
>TRBJ2-7|TRBV6-4
ARGQGAHKYEQY
>TRBJ1-1|TRBV9
ASSVEGGVGGTEAF
>TRBJ1-5|TRBV6-6
ASSYGASNQPQH
>TRBJ1-5|TRBV19
ASSGQGGNQPQH
>TRBJ1-4|TRBV5-1
ASSLQESNEKLF
>TRBJ1-2|TRBV29-1
SVLHLYGYT
>TRBJ2-2|TRBV11-3
ASSLGRGTGELF
>TRBJ1-1|TRBV18
ASTLQTEAF
>TRBJ1-5|TRBV5-5
ASSLFTDNQPQH
>TRBJ2-1|TRBV28
ASSPPAGLGSHNEQF
>TRBJ2-2|TRBV10-1
ASSEGNTGELF
>TRBJ2-5|TRBV4-1
ASARSLRGGSGIQETQY
>TRBJ1-4|TRBV2
ASSGQGSGEKLF
>TRBJ2-7|TRBV6-1
ASSEGEGGPYEQY
>TRBJ2-2|TRBV19
ATISSLSGTGELF
>TRBJ2-1|TRBV11-2
ASSPEQGTEQF